This T cell receptor (beta chain) came from a study of long-term antiretroviral therapy in people with HIV. Study-wide results and limits: Repertoires looked antigen-experienced, with only a slight naive shift after ART.

Germline V gene sequence: CDR1 SGHVS, CDR2 FQNEAQ. With 2 bases clipped from V and 3 bases from J, the junction kept 4 bases outside the gene matches. The CDR3 spans 15 residues. This clone was counted between two and nine times. Its antigen is unknown. Clinicians in the United States treated all participants with HIV. This was the immunoSEQ v3.0 assay at survey level. Clones were read by immunoSEQ multiplex PCR, and TCRdb kept only the in-frame ones, dropping some. The sample consists of about 16,000 clones, approximately 71% of them appearing once. The chain joins TRBV7-8 to TRBJ2-3; 8 bases fit TRBD2. Sequenced here: unsorted PBMCs, sampled 1.5 years before starting antiretroviral therapy. The receptor was derived from a woman aged 50 to 65 with HIV. The CDR3 DNA reads as TGTGCCAGCAGCTTAATGCAGCGGGGGACAGATACGCAGTATTTT. It yields the protein CASSLMQRGTDTQYF.